This T cell receptor (beta chain) was identified during a study of blood T cells in healthy people across ages. For the second PCR, which ran for roughly 6 to 12 cycles, a sample-barcoded 5' primer and a J-beta primer mix were used. TCRdb re-called the 5' RACE reads with MiXCR, one entry per CDR3 protein. Among some 760,000 distinct CDR3 sequences listed, roughly 25% were seen once. The CDR3 is made up of 16 amino acids. Germline V lookup: CDR1 SEHNR, CDR2 FQNEAQ (reference sequence). The V gene end was trimmed by 8 bases and the J gene end by 6 bases; junction bases not matched to a gene: 17. The same sample was also studied in work on T cells of mothers and their children. That work contributes: In cDNA synthesis, all of the extracted RNA was used at 1.5 ug per 15 ul.

Material: blood. V gene TRBV7-9 combines with J gene TRBJ2-7; TRBD1 matches 9 bases. This TCR was recovered from a boy aged 5-17 years in good health. Written as DNA, the CDR3 is TGTGCCAGCGCCCAAATCGGGACAGGGAGGGCTGGCGAGCAGTACTTC. The encoded protein is CASAQIGTGRAGEQYF.